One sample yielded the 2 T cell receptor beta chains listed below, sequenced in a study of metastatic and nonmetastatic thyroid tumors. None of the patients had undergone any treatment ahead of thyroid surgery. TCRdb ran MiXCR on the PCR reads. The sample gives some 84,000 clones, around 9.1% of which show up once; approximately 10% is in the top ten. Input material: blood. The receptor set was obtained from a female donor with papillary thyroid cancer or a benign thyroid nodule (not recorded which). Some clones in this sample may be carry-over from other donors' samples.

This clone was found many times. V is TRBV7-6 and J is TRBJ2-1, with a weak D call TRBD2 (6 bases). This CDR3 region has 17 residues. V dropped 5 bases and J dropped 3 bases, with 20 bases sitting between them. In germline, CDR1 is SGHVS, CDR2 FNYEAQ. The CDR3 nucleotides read TGTGCCAGCAGCCCCATTGGGGGGAACACCATCTACAATGAGCAGTTCTTC. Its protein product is CASSPIGGNTIYNEQFF.

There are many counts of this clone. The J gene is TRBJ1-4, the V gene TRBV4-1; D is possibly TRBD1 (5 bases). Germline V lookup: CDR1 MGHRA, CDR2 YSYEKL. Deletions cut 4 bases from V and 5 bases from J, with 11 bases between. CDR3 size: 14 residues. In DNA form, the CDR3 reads TGCGCCAGCAGCCCCGCCAGGGCGAATGAAAAACTGTTTTTT. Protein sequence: CASSPARANEKLFF.